This note documents a single TCR beta chain sequence. This clonotype appeared many times. Which antigen it targets is not known. One base away there is no much larger clone; base qualities are not given. CDR1 and CDR2 are read off the germline V gene as SGDLS and YYNGEE. From cysteine to phenylalanine, the CDR3 is 16 amino acids long. Only the CDR3 part of the read is kept: 48 bases, read in frame from the first base. Trimming removed 2 bases from V and 1 base from J, leaving 14 bases between the germline ends. The source of the sample is a study of CD8 T cells in ankylosing spondylitis (dated by TCRdb to about 2017). Describing the broader study: The study profiled T cell receptor beta repertoires in healthy donors and ankylosing spondylitis patients to find disease-linked TCR variants. The full study cohort was made up of under 30 ankylosing spondylitis patients and 95 to 130 healthy donors. Peripheral blood was sampled, and synovial fluid was additionally collected from ankylosing spondylitis patients. General conclusions and limits of the study: Blood from ankylosing spondylitis patients appeared to be characterized by a TCR beta motif made up of several highly homologous amino acid variants. Some of the motif variants had been reported before in the synovial fluid and blood of reactive arthritis patients, a finding that suggests common disease-initiation mechanisms. A CD8+ phenotype was shown by the disease-linked clones, which were found at relatively low frequencies in peripheral blood. According to the report, matched synovial fluid samples from ankylosing spondylitis patients were significantly enriched for the disease-linked clones.

The data were produced on an Illumina HiSeq 2500. Quantitative 5'-RACE with molecular barcodes was the method used to prepare the TCR beta libraries. The authors' pipeline ran thus. Disease-linked TCR variants were identified with a new computational method built on a probabilistic model of VDJ rearrangement. TCRdb handled the public reads itself, with Q25 trimming in fastp and clone calling in MiXCR, and kept productive beta chains. CDR3 protein duplicates are merged, each entry listing the most common genes and DNA. The V and J calls reflect TCRdb's pipeline rather than the authors' work. This sample has some 40,000 distinct CDR3 sequences in its table, and less than 4% of those were observed once. About 2.8% of the sample comes from the top ten.

The sequenced sample consisted of blood, either unsorted or a sorted T cell fraction (not recorded which). The source of this sequence is a male donor with ankylosing spondylitis or in good health (not recorded which). The sequence is built from TRBV9 and TRBJ2-3; TRBD1 is possibly the D segment (6 matching bases). The sequenced DNA: TGTGCCAGCAGCGTGGGACCGGGACACGGCACAGATACGCAGTATTTT. The resulting protein is CASSVGPGHGTDTQYF.